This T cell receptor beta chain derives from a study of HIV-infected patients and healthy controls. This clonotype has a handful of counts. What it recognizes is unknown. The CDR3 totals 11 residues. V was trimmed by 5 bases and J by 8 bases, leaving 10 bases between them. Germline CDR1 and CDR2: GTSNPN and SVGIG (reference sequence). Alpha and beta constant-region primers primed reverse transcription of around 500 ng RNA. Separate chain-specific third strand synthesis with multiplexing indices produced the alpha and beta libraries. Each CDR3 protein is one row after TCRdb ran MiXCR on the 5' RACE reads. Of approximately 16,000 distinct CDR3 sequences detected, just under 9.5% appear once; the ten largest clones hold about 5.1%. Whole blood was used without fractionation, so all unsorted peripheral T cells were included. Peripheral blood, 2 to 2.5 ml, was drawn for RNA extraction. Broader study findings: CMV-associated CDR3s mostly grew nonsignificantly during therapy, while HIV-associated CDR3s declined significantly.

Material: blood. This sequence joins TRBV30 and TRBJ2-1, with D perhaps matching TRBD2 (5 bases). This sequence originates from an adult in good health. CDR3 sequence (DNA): TGTGCCTGGCAGATCGGGGATGAGCAGTTCTTC. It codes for CAWQIGDEQFF.